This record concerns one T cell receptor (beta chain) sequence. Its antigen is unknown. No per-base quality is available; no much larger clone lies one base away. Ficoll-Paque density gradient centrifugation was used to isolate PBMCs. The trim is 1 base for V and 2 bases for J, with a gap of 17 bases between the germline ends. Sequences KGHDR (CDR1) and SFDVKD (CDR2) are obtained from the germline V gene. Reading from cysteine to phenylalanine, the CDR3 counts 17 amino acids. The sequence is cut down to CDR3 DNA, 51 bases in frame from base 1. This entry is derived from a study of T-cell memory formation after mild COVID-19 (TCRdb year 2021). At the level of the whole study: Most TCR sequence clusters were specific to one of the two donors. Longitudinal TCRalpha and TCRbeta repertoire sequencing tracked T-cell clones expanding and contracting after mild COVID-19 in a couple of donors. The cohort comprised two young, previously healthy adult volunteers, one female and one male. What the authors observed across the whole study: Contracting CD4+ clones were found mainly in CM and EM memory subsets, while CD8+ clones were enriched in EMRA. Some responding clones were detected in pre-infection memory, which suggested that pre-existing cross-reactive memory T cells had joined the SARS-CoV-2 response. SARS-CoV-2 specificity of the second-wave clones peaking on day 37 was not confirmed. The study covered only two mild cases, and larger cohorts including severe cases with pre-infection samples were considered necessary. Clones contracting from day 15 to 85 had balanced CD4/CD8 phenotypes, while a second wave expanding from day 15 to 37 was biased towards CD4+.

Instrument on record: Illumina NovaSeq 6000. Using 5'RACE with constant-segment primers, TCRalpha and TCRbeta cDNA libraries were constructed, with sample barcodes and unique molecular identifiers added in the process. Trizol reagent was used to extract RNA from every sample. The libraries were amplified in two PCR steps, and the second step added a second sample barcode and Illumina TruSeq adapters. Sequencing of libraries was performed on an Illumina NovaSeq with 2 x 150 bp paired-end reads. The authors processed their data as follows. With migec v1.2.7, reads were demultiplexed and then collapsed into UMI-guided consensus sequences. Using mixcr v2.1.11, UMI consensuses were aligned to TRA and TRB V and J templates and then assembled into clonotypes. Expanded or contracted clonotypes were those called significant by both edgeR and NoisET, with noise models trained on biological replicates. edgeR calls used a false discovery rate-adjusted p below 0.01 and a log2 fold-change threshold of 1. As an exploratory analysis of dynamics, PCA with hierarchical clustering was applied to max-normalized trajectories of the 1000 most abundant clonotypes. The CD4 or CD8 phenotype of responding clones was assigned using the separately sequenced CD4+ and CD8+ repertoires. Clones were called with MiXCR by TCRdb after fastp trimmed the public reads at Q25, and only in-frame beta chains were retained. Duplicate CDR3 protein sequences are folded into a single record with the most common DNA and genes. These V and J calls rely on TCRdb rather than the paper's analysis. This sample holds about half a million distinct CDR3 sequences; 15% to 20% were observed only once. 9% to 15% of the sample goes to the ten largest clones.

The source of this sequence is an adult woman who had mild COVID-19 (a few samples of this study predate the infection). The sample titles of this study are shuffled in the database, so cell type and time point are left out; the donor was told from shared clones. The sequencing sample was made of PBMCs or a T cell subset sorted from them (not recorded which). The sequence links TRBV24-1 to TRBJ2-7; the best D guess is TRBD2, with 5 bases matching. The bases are TGTGCCACCAGTGATTTAATTGGCGAGGGTTTCACCTACGAGCAGTACTTC. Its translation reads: CATSDLIGEGFTYEQYF.